These 11 T cell receptor beta chains originate from one sample sequenced in a study of response to subunit inactivated influenza vaccine. TCRdb used MiXCR to reprocess the RT-PCR reads, holding one entry per CDR3 protein. The sample consists of 500,000 to 650,000 distinct CDR3 sequences, about 7.6% of them appearing once. Here the sequenced sample was PBMCs from blood, taken roughly 24 months after vaccination. These receptors were taken from a man between 45 and 75 years old who received an inactivated influenza vaccine.

The V call is TRBV21-1, the J call TRBJ1-6; TRBD1 is the table's D call, not checked against the DNA. TRBV21-1 represents a pseudogene. The CDR3 sequence is 21 residues long. The CDR3: CASSKLTSSGTPKGHNSPLHF. For the CDR3, the DNA is TGTGCCAGCAGCAAATTGACTTCATCCGGGACACCCAAGGGTCATAATTCACCCCTCCACTTT.

This clonotype was found many times. The rearrangement links TRBV11-2 to TRBJ1-1, with a possible D match to TRBD1 (5 bases). CDR1 SGHAT and CDR2 FQNNGV come from the germline V gene. The V and J ends lost 3 bases and 5 bases respectively, with 19 bases between them. The CDR3 totals 16 residues. DNA of the CDR3: TGTGCCAGCAGCTTTATCGATAGGGGAGTCGGGACTGAAGCTTTCTTT. Translating gives CASSFIDRGVGTEAFF.

This clonotype appeared many times. The chain carries TRBV20-1 and TRBJ2-2; D remains unclear. Germline CDR1 is DFQATT and CDR2 is SNEGSKA (reference sequence). CDR3 length: 12 residues. The V end was cut by 3 bases, the J end by 5 bases, with 7 bases between. The CDR3 here is CSASLGTGELFF. The CDR3, as DNA: TGCAGTGCTAGCTTGGGGACCGGGGAGCTGTTTTTT.

This clonotype was detected only a few times. The gene calls are TRBV7-3 and TRBJ1-5; D is undetermined. This CDR3 has 16 residues. Germline V gene data show CDR1 as SGHTA and CDR2 as FQGTGA. Trimming pared 5 bases from V and 0 bases from J, leaving 14 bases between. CDR3 sequence reads: CASSPPPWFSNQPQHF. DNA for the CDR3: TGTGCCAGCAGCCCTCCCCCTTGGTTTAGCAATCAGCCCCAGCATTTT.

This clonotype was counted at least ten times. J is TRBJ2-1 and V is TRBV20-1; D gene uncertain. Germline values: CDR1 DFQATT, CDR2 SNEGSKA (reference sequence). The CDR3 totals 8 residues. The ends were cut back, 5 bases at V and 10 bases at J, with 3 bases in the middle. The CDR3 sequence: CSAFEQFF. The CDR3 bases are TGCAGTGCTTTCGAGCAGTTCTTC.

The chain links TRBV20-1 to TRBJ2-3; D is possibly TRBD2 (5 bases). The V end lost 7 bases, the J end lost 2 bases, and 19 bases lay between the germline ends. Germline-derived CDR1 and CDR2 are DFQATT and SNEGSKA (reference sequence). CDR3 length equals 15 residues. The CDR3, as DNA: TGCAGTGGAGGGCAACGGCAAAGTACCACAGATACGCAGTATTTT. It specifies CSGGQRQSTTDTQYF.

In its sample, this clonotype was seen many times. CDR3 protein: CSAPGTGGTDTQYF. DNA of the CDR3: TGCAGTGCTCCCGGGACAGGGGGCACAGATACGCAGTATTTT. This chain uses TRBV20-1 with TRBJ2-3; 10 bases match TRBD1. CDR3 length: 14 amino acids. V lost 5 bases to trimming and J lost 1 base; unmatched junction nucleotides: 3. Per germline, CDR1 DFQATT and CDR2 SNEGSKA (reference sequence).

The V call is TRBV20-1, the J call TRBJ2-3; the D is unclear. The V and J ends lost 4 bases and 0 bases respectively, with 8 bases between them. The CDR3 sequence is 13 residues long. Germline V gene lookup returns CDR1 DFQATT and CDR2 SNEGSKA (reference sequence). CDR3 sequence: CSATEHSTDTQYF. The DNA for the CDR3 is TGCAGTGCTACCGAACATAGCACAGATACGCAGTATTTT.

The table lists this clonotype with a few counts. The chain is built from TRBV7-2 and TRBJ1-2, with a tentative D call TRBD1 (5 bases). CDR1 is SGHTA, CDR2 FQGNSA, per germline. The CDR3 totals 13 residues. V was cut by 2 bases and J by 4 bases, with 8 bases left in between. This chain's CDR3 is CASSLPGLYGYTF. CDR3 in DNA: TGTGCCAGCAGCTTACCAGGGCTCTATGGCTACACCTTC. Drawing the rest from reference TRBV7-2 and TRBJ1-2, the complete variable domain is GAGVSQSPSNKVTEKGKDVELRCDPISGHTALYWYRQSLGQGLEFLIYFQGNSAPDKSGLPSDRFSAERTGGSVSTLTIQRTQQEDSAVYLCASSLPGLYGYTFGSGTRLTVV.

This clonotype was recorded many times. The chain carries TRBV12-3 or TRBV12-4 and TRBJ2-2; D is ambiguous. V lost 6 bases and J lost 1, with 9 bases in between. The CDR3 is 14 residues long. This chain's CDR3 is CASSTLRNTGELFF. The DNA of the CDR3 is TGTGCCAGCAGCACTCTTAGGAACACCGGGGAGCTGTTTTTT.

This chain uses TRBV10-1 with TRBJ1-2; 7 bases line up with TRBD1. V dropped 0 bases and J dropped 6; count of bases not matched to a gene: 1. The CDR3 is made up of 13 amino acids. Germline CDR1 reads WNHNN; CDR2 reads SYGVQD (reference sequence). The CDR3: CASSESRGHGYTF. For the CDR3, the DNA is TGCGCCAGCAGTGAGTCAAGGGGGCATGGCTACACCTTC.